The 29 T cell receptor beta chains listed next were all sequenced from one sample in a study of blood T cell repertoires in COVID-19. Data came from immunoSEQ multiplex PCR; TCRdb stores just in-frame clones and leaves some out. The sample carries under 250,000 clones, more than 75% recorded once. Sequencing was carried out using peripheral blood. These receptors all stem from a man older than 75 with acute or convalescent COVID-19.

The chain links TRBV5-1 to TRBJ2-3, with TRBD2 matching 7 bases. Germline V gene sequence: CDR1 SGHRS, CDR2 YFSETQ. The CDR3 covers 15 residues. Unmatched junction bases numbered 4, after V lost 1 base and J lost 2 bases. For the CDR3, the DNA is TGCGCCAGCAGCTTGTCGCTAGCGGACACAGATACGCAGTATTTT. It yields the protein CASSLSLADTDTQYF. Using reference TRBV5-1 and TRBJ2-3 for the parts outside the CDR3, the full variable domain is KAGVTQTPRYLIKTRGQQVTLSCSPISGHRSVSWYQQTPGQGLQFLFEYFSETQRNKGNFPGRFSGRQFSNSRSEMNVSTLELGDSALYLCASSLSLADTDTQYFGPGTRLTVL.

This clone was detected only once. The rearrangement uses TRBV7-2 and TRBJ2-1; TRBD1 aligns across 8 bases. This CDR3 has 15 residues. In germline, CDR1 is SGHTA, CDR2 FQGNSA. After removal of 3 bases from V and 8 bases from J, the junction contained 9 bases not matched to a gene. The CDR3 sequence is CASSFRDRRVDEQFF. CDR3 bases: TGTGCCAGCAGCTTCCGGGACAGGAGGGTTGATGAGCAGTTCTTC.

The chain uses TRBV7-2 and TRBJ2-2; maybe TRBD2 (7 bases). V lost 3 bases to trimming and J lost 7 bases, with 18 bases between them. CDR1 is SGHTA, CDR2 FQGNSA, per germline. There are 16 residues in the CDR3. CDR3 region: CASSFASGGRGGELFF. CDR3 coding DNA: TGTGCCAGCAGCTTCGCCTCGGGGGGCCGGGGCGGGGAGCTGTTTTTT.

V usage is TRBV28 and J usage is TRBJ2-7, with 8 bases aligning to TRBD2. Unmatched junction bases numbered 11, after V lost 4 bases and J lost 3 bases. CDR3 length equals 16 residues. Per germline, CDR1 MDHEN and CDR2 SYDVKM. CDR3 nucleotides: TGTGCCAGCAGTTACCGGAGGAGCGGGAGACTCTACGAGCAGTACTTC. Translating gives CASSYRRSGRLYEQYF.

This clone was counted only a few times. The chain employs TRBV6-5 and TRBJ2-7; TRBD2 matches 10 bases. There are 13 residues in the CDR3. The germline CDR1 and CDR2 sequences are MNHEY and SVGAGI. J lost 6 bases, V lost 7 bases, and 6 bases had no gene match. For the CDR3, the DNA is TGTGCCAGCAAGGCAGTAGCGGGAGGCGAGCAGTACTTC. It is translated as CASKAVAGGEQYF.

This chain links TRBV5-4 with TRBJ2-5; D is ambiguous. CDR3 length equals 11 residues. Between the trimmed V and J ends, which lost 4 bases and 3 bases, there was a span of 4 bases. Germline V gene data show CDR1 as SGHNT and CDR2 as YYREEE (reference sequence). The chain's CDR3 is CASSGEETQYF. The CDR3 bases are TGTGCCAGCAGCGGAGAAGAGACCCAGTACTTC.

This clone has a single count. The DNA of the CDR3 is TGTGCCAGCAGCTTTCAGGGGCTAGCGGGGACTGTTGAGCAGTTCTTC. Translation: CASSFQGLAGTVEQFF. The gene calls are TRBV5-6 and TRBJ2-1; TRBD2 agrees at 9 bases. Germline-derived CDR1 and CDR2 are SGHDT and YYEEEE. The CDR3 length is 16 residues. V dropped 2 bases and J dropped 9; count of bases not matched to a gene: 12.

This clone has more than one count but fewer than ten. The gene calls are TRBV7-9 and TRBJ1-2; TRBD1 matches at 7 bases. J gave up 5 bases and V 4 bases, and 4 bases lay outside the gene matches. Germline CDR1 and CDR2: SEHNR and FQNEAQ (reference sequence). CDR3 size: 13 residues. The CDR3, as DNA: TGTGCCAGCAGCTCGGGACAGCTATATGGCTACACCTTC. This encodes CASSSGQLYGYTF.

The chain uses TRBV5-1 and TRBJ1-2; 7 positions agree with TRBD1. There are 13 residues in the CDR3. With V trimmed by 4 bases and J by 6 bases, 6 bases remained unmatched. In germline, CDR1 is SGHRS, CDR2 YFSETQ. The CDR3 sequence is CASSPGTANGYTF. DNA of the CDR3: TGCGCCAGCAGCCCGGGGACAGCGAATGGCTACACCTTC.

This rearrangement joins TRBV6-5 to TRBJ2-7; 10 nucleotides agree with TRBD1. Losses at the gene ends were 4 bases for V and 7 bases for J; bases not matched to a gene: 7. Germline-derived CDR1 and CDR2 are MNHEY and SVGAGI. This CDR3 has 14 amino acids. The CDR3 DNA sequence: TGTGCCAGCAGTTTCGGGACAGGGGTAGGGGAGCAGTACTTC. It is translated as CASSFGTGVGEQYF.

This clone appeared a few times. The genes are TRBV19 and TRBJ1-5; 7 nucleotides agree with TRBD1. V shed 4 bases and J 6 bases; nucleotides not matched to a gene: 3. Germline CDR1 and CDR2: LNHDA and SQIVND (reference sequence). This CDR3 contains 13 residues. CDR3 sequence reads: CASSKTGIQPQHF. The CDR3 DNA is TGTGCCAGTAGTAAGACAGGGATTCAGCCCCAGCATTTT. Combining the CDR3 with reference TRBV19 and TRBJ1-5 gives the whole variable domain DGGITQSPKYLFRKEGQNVTLSCEQNLNHDAMYWYRQDPGQGLRLIYYSQIVNDFQKGDIAEGYSVSREKKESFPLTVTSAQKNPTAFYLCASSKTGIQPQHFGDGTRLSIL.

The chain couples TRBV10-3 to TRBJ1-2; 11 bases fit TRBD1. Germline V gene data show CDR1 as ENHRY and CDR2 as SYGVKD. Trimming cost V 4 bases and J 8 bases; bases outside gene matches: 12. The CDR3 consists of 16 residues. The CDR3 coding sequence is TGTGCCATCAGTGGGGGATGGACAGGGGGCCCCTTAGGCTACACCTTC. This encodes CAISGGWTGGPLGYTF.

Here the CDR3 DNA reads TGTGCCAGCAGTACGGGGGACAATGAGCAGTTCTTC. Protein product: CASSTGDNEQFF. The chain joins TRBV27 to TRBJ2-1; TRBD2 is a possible D gene (6 bases). This CDR3 has 12 amino acids. V lost 5 bases, J lost 5 bases, and 7 bases lay in between. In germline, CDR1 is MNHEY, CDR2 SMNVEV (reference sequence).

The CDR3 here is CASSQSPLPQGAPGNTIYF. The CDR3 DNA reads as TGCGCCAGCAGTCAATCCCCCCTCCCACAGGGGGCGCCTGGAAACACCATATATTTT. The chain is built from TRBV23-1 and TRBJ1-3, with TRBD1 identical over 9 bases. TRBV23-1 is classed as an ORF, of uncertain function. The CDR3 covers 19 residues. V shed 0 bases, J shed 2 bases, and the junction held 11 bases outside the gene matches.

This chain joins TRBV6-5 and TRBJ2-7, with D maybe TRBD1 (6 bases). The length of the CDR3 is 15 residues. The V gene lost 6 bases and the J gene lost 5 bases, with 20 bases spanning the gap. Germline V lookup: CDR1 MNHEY, CDR2 SVGAGI. CDR3 nucleotide sequence: TGTGCCAGCAGCGATCAGGGGATCCCTTGGAACGAGCAGTACTTC. Translated: CASSDQGIPWNEQYF.

The V gene is TRBV7-2, the J gene TRBJ2-1, with TRBD1 matching over 10 bases. CDR1 and CDR2 from the germline V gene are SGHTA and FQGNSA. The CDR3 has 17 amino acids. V lost 7 bases, J lost 5 bases, and 14 bases stayed unmatched. The CDR3 loop is CASNPPGRGQGNNEQFF. CDR3 DNA: TGTGCCAGCAACCCCCCTGGCCGGGGACAGGGGAACAATGAGCAGTTCTTC.

The chain employs TRBV15 and TRBJ1-1, with D possibly being TRBD1 (6 bases). This CDR3 comprises 13 residues. V lost 0 bases, J lost 5 bases, and 7 bases lay in between. Germline CDR1 is LNHNV and CDR2 is YYDKDF (reference sequence). This chain's CDR3 is CATSRDQGTEAFF. The CDR3 bases are TGTGCCACCAGCAGAGATCAGGGGACTGAAGCTTTCTTT. The variable domain in full, completed from reference TRBV15 and TRBJ1-1, reads DAMVIQNPRYQVTQFGKPVTLSCSQTLNHNVMYWYQQKSSQAPKLLFHYYDKDFNNEADTPDNFQSRRPNTSFCFLDIRSPGLGDTAMYLCATSRDQGTEAFFGQGTRLTVV.

The V call is TRBV5-1, the J call TRBJ1-6, with a weak D call TRBD1 (5 bases). Germline CDR1 reads SGHRS; CDR2 reads YFSETQ. Trimming removed 0 bases from V and 7 bases from J, with 14 bases in between. The CDR3 totals 16 residues. The CDR3 DNA is TGCGCCAGCAGCTTGGGGGCCAGGGATCTAAATTCACCCCTCCACTTT. Residues: CASSLGARDLNSPLHF.

This clone appeared a single time. The rearrangement joins TRBV7-8 to TRBJ2-7; a weak D match, TRBD2 (6 bases). CDR1 is SGHVS and CDR2 is FQNEAQ in the germline V gene. This CDR3 is built from 17 residues. V was clipped by 0 bases and J by 4 bases, with 19 bases between them. In DNA, the CDR3 is TGTGCCAGCAGCTTAGCGCCCGGGACTCCCCTGGGGTACGAGCAGTACTTC. Translated, it gives CASSLAPGTPLGYEQYF.

This chain joins TRBV5-1 and TRBJ2-7; a possible D gene is TRBD1 (5 bases). CDR1 is SGHRS, CDR2 YFSETQ, per germline. The germline V and J ends were trimmed by 7 bases and 3 bases, with 14 bases remaining between them. CDR3 length: 13 residues. CDR3 nucleotide sequence: TGCGCCAGCCGCCCCGGCAGGGACTACGAGCAGTACTTC. Its protein product is CASRPGRDYEQYF.

The chain employs TRBV27 and TRBJ2-1, with 9 positions matching TRBD2. The germline gives CDR1 MNHEY, CDR2 SMNVEV (reference sequence). V lost 6 bases to trimming and J lost 3 bases; unmatched junction nucleotides: 3. CDR3 length equals 14 residues. The CDR3 coding sequence is TGTGCCAGCAGGCGACTAGCGGTCTACAATGAGCAGTTCTTC. Translation gives CASRRLAVYNEQFF.

J is TRBJ2-5 and V is TRBV5-6; a possible D gene is TRBD2 (5 bases). Trimming pared 5 bases from V and 4 bases from J, leaving 12 bases between. This CDR3 has 13 amino acids. Germline V CDR1 and CDR2: SGHDT, YYEEEE. CDR3 amino acids: CASRIPGSETQYF. CDR3 in DNA: TGTGCCAGCAGGATTCCGGGGTCAGAGACCCAGTACTTC.

This chain uses TRBV7-9 with TRBJ1-1; perhaps TRBD1 as D (5 bases). V dropped 2 bases and J dropped 0 bases, with 10 bases sitting between them. The germline CDR1 and CDR2 sequences are SEHNR and FQNEAQ (reference sequence). The CDR3 has 15 amino acids. The CDR3, as DNA: TGTGCCAGCAGCTTAAGCAGGGCCATGAACACTGAAGCTTTCTTT. Translating gives CASSLSRAMNTEAFF.

V is TRBV6-1 and J is TRBJ1-5, with D possibly matching TRBD1 (6 bases). The germline gives CDR1 MNHNS, CDR2 SASEGT. CDR3 size: 13 residues. Trimming removed 2 bases at V and 6 bases at J, with 8 bases between. Here the CDR3 DNA reads TGTGCCAGCAGTGAACAGGGGAGTCAGCCCCAGCATTTT. Its translation: CASSEQGSQPQHF.

This clone was observed a few times. V gene TRBV9 combines with J gene TRBJ2-2, with D possibly TRBD2 on 6 matching bases. V was pared by 0 bases and J by 4 bases, with 19 bases between. The CDR3 contains 18 residues. Germline V gene sequence: CDR1 SGDLS, CDR2 YYNGEE. In DNA form, the CDR3 reads TGTGCCAGCAGCGTAGATGGCGGGAAGGCCACTTTCACCGGGGAGCTGTTTTTT. Translated, it gives CASSVDGGKATFTGELFF.

The V call is TRBV18, the J call TRBJ2-2, with a tentative D call TRBD2 (6 bases). V gave up 4 bases and J gave up 4 bases, with 13 bases separating them. The CDR3 sequence is 15 residues long. The germline gives CDR1 KGHSH, CDR2 LQKENI. CDR3 bases: TGTGCCAGCTCACGGGACCTCGGGGGCACCGGGGAGCTGTTTTTT. Its translation: CASSRDLGGTGELFF.

The V gene is TRBV4-2, the J gene TRBJ1-4; D is uncertain. CDR1 LGHNA and CDR2 YNFKEQ come from the germline V gene. V lost 1 base to trimming and J lost 0 bases, with 12 bases between them. The CDR3 is 17 residues long. The CDR3 DNA sequence: TGTGCCAGCAGCCAAGGGGGTAGCGGCGCAACTAATGAAAAACTGTTTTTT. Translating gives CASSQGGSGATNEKLFF.

V is TRBV5-4 and J is TRBJ1-6; D uncertain. V was clipped by 0 bases and J by 4 bases, with 8 bases between them. This CDR3 spans 15 amino acids. Per the germline V gene, CDR1 is SGHNT and CDR2 is YYREEE (reference sequence). In DNA form, the CDR3 reads TGTGCCAGCAGCTTGGACAGCCTTTATAATTCACCCCTCCACTTT. It is translated as CASSLDSLYNSPLHF. Full variable domain (remainder filled in from reference TRBV5-4 and TRBJ1-6): ETGVTQSPTHLIKTRGQQVTLRCSSQSGHNTVSWYQQALGQGPQFIFQYYREEENGRGNFPPRFSGLQFPNYSSELNVNALELDDSALYLCASSLDSLYNSPLHFGNGTRLTVT.

This sequence joins TRBV6-2 or TRBV6-3 and TRBJ1-5; no reliable D call. CDR3 length: 16 amino acids. The V gene lost 4 bases and the J gene lost 1 base, with 14 bases spanning the gap. Germline assignment: CDR1 MNHEY and CDR2 SVGEGT. CDR3 nucleotide sequence: TGTGCCAGCAGTTTTCCGGGCGCGGGAAGCAATCAGCCCCAGCATTTT. Residues: CASSFPGAGSNQPQHF.